Listed below are T cell receptor beta chains from one sample, sequenced in a study of OX40 agonist ivuxolimab in advanced cancers. Libraries were prepared by immunoSEQ multiplex PCR; TCRdb keeps only in-frame clonotypes and omits some of them. The profile shows 55,000 to 70,000 clones, 70% to 90% of them singletons. This specimen was CD4+ or CD8+ T cells sorted from blood, taken in a trial of the OX40 agonist ivuxolimab. The receptor set was obtained from an adult with an advanced solid tumor such as melanoma, head and neck, liver or kidney cancer. The CDR3 runs from the conserved cysteine through the conserved F or W. D genes are given only for firm matches. For some rows the clone size is stated as once, few or many, or as a class when expanded; others skip it.

TRBJ1-2	-	TRBD1	TRBV9	TGTGCCAGCAGCCCCTCGGGACAGGAACACTATGGCTACACCTTC	CASSPSGQEHYGYTF
TRBJ2-1	-	TRBD1	TRBV15	TGTGCCACCAGCAGAGAGACAGGGGTCTACAATGAGCAGTTCTTC	CATSRETGVYNEQFF
TRBJ2-3	-	-	TRBV20-1	TGCAGTGCTCAGGGGGGAAATACGCAGTATTTT	CSAQGGNTQYF
TRBJ2-7	-	-	TRBV5-8	TGTGCCAGCAGCGAATTCTACGGGGGGCGCGCCGAGCAGTACTTC	CASSEFYGGRAEQYF
TRBJ2-1	-	TRBD2	TRBV4-1	TGCGCCAGCAGCCAAGGCCCGACTAGCGGGGGGAACAATGAGCAGTTCTTC	CASSQGPTSGGNNEQFF
TRBJ2-1	-	-	TRBV6-5	TGTGCCAGCAGCTCTATTTGGGGGCAGTTCTTC	CASSSIWGQFF
TRBJ2-7	once	TRBD2	TRBV4-1	TGCGCCAGCAGCCAAGATCTGGGAGGGTGGGGATACGAGCAGTACTTC	CASSQDLGGWGYEQYF
TRBJ1-5	-	TRBD1	TRBV19	TGTGCCAGTAGTCCCCGGCGGACAGGGGTGGGCAATCAGCCCCAGCATTTT	CASSPRRTGVGNQPQHF
TRBJ2-7	-	-	TRBV18	TGTGCCAGCTCACCACCGGCCCTCCGAGGCGAGCAGTACTTC	CASSPPALRGEQYF
TRBJ2-7	-	-	TRBV18	TGTGCCAGCTCACTTGGACAACCGTACGAGCAGTACTTC	CASSLGQPYEQYF
TRBJ1-2	-	TRBD1	TRBV7-2	TGTGCCAGCAGCTACGACAGGGGTCGTGGCTACACCTTC	CASSYDRGRGYTF
TRBJ2-7	-	-	TRBV5-4	TGTGCCAGCAGCGACAACACGGGCACTCCTGGCTTC	CASSDNTGTPGF
TRBJ1-4	-	TRBD1	TRBV5-1	TGCGCCAGCAGCCCCGGACAGGATCCGAATGAAAAACTGTTTTTT	CASSPGQDPNEKLFF
TRBJ1-2	once	-	TRBV20-1	TGCAGTGTAGGGGCAGGGAATGGCTACACCTTC	CSVGAGNGYTF
TRBJ2-4	-	-	TRBV6-1	TGTGCCAGCAGTGATTGGTCGATAGCCAAAAACATTCAGTACTTC	CASSDWSIAKNIQYF
TRBJ2-7	-	TRBD2	TRBV18	TGTGCCAGCTCACCATCACTAGCGCCCGAGCAGTACTTC	CASSPSLAPEQYF
TRBJ2-1	-	-	TRBV6-1	TGTGCCAGCAGTGAATATGGTACCTTGGGCAATGAGCAGTTCTTC	CASSEYGTLGNEQFF
TRBJ1-5	-	-	TRBV6-1	TGTGCCAGCCGTAAGGGAAACGATCAGCCCCAGCATTTT	CASRKGNDQPQHF
TRBJ1-5	-	-	TRBV5-5	TGTGCCAGCAGCGCCCGGGCCGAGTTCAATCAGCCCCAGCATTTT	CASSARAEFNQPQHF
TRBJ2-7	-	-	TRBV11-2	TGTGCCAGCAGCTTAGTTCGGACCGAGCAGTACTTC	CASSLVRTEQYF
TRBJ2-7	-	-	TRBV29-1	TGCAGCGTTGTGATGGGCTCCTACGAGCAGTACTTC	CSVVMGSYEQYF
TRBJ2-3	-	-	TRBV9	TGTGCCAGCAGCAGGGACTTTTCCACAGATACGCAGTATTTT	CASSRDFSTDTQYF
TRBJ1-1	-	-	TRBV18	TGTGCCAGCTCACCAAATTCGATCTTGAACACTGAAGCTTTCTTT	CASSPNSILNTEAFF
TRBJ2-7	-	-	TRBV6-5	TGTGCCAGCAGTTACCGGACATCTTCCTACGAGCAGTACTTC	CASSYRTSSYEQYF
TRBJ2-5	once	-	TRBV19	TGTGCCAGTAGTCTTAGGGCAGGGATCCAAGAGACCCAGTACTTC	CASSLRAGIQETQYF
TRBJ1-4	few	-	TRBV18	TGTGCCAGCTCACCTGGACAGACAACTAATGAAAAACTGTTTTTT	CASSPGQTTNEKLFF
TRBJ2-7	-	-	TRBV9	TGTGCCAGCAGCGTTGACCATCAGCGGAGCTACGAGCAGTACTTC	CASSVDHQRSYEQYF
TRBJ1-6	-	TRBD1	TRBV27	TGTGCCAGCAGCTTGACAGGGGGTCTGGGTGCACCCCTCCACTTT	CASSLTGGLGAPLHF
TRBJ1-2	once	-	TRBV18	TGTGCCAGCTCACCGTCGGAGGCTTATGGCTACACCTTC	CASSPSEAYGYTF
TRBJ2-6	-	TRBD1	TRBV18	TGTGCCAGCTCTCCGGACAGGGCTCTCGGCGTCCTGACTTTC	CASSPDRALGVLTF
TRBJ2-5	few	-	TRBV6-6	TGTGCCAGCAGTTCTACGGCCCTTGCAGGGGAGACCCAGTACTTC	CASSSTALAGETQYF
TRBJ2-1	-	-	TRBV2	TGTGCCAGCAGTGAAACCCCGGTTAGTGAGCAGTTCTTC	CASSETPVSEQFF
TRBJ2-7	few	TRBD1	TRBV25-1	TGTGCCAGCAGTGAATCGGGGACAGGGACCTACGAGCAGTACTTC	CASSESGTGTYEQYF
TRBJ2-1	-	-	TRBV6-5	TGTGCCAGCAGTTACGAAGGGGAGGTAAACAATGAGCAGTTCTTC	CASSYEGEVNNEQFF
TRBJ1-3	-	TRBD1	TRBV10-3	TGTGCCATCAGTGGAGGGACAGCCCTCTCTGGAAACACCATATATTTT	CAISGGTALSGNTIYF
TRBJ2-1	-	TRBD1	TRBV7-9	TGTGCCAGCAGCTCAATCCCAGGGGGCAAAGGTGAGCAGTTCTTC	CASSSIPGGKGEQFF
TRBJ2-3	-	-	TRBV11-2	TGTGCCAGCAGAACGATCCGGCCGGGACGTAGCACAGATACGCAGTATTTT	CASRTIRPGRSTDTQYF